These T cell receptor beta chains were read from a single sample in a study of neoadjuvant anti-PD-1 for oral cavity cancer. Assay: immunoSEQ multiplex PCR; the TCRdb copy retains only in-frame clones and omits some. The sample yields 55,000 to 75,000 clones, roughly 84% seen once. This material consisted of PBMCs, taken before nivolumab (anti-PD-1) treatment. These receptors all come from a person between 40 and 85 years old with oral cavity squamous cell carcinoma. CDR3s include the opening cysteine and the closing phenylalanine or tryptophan.

J: TRBJ2-3
V: TRBV6-1
CDR3: CATLAGGHYF

J: TRBJ1-2
V: TRBV18
CDR3: CASSPYGGSRGYGYTF

J: TRBJ1-2
V: TRBV19
CDR3: CASSIESGSNYGYTF

J: TRBJ2-7
V: TRBV18
CDR3: CASSPKSDTRGGEQYF

J: TRBJ1-1
V: TRBV10-3
CDR3: CAISDPSERGLGAFF

J: TRBJ2-3
V: TRBV19
CDR3: CASSLGAKDTQYF

J: TRBJ1-3
V: TRBV6-1
CDR3: CASSRQANSGNTIYF

J: TRBJ2-1
V: TRBV9
CDR3: CASSVEPAWGGYNEQFF

J: TRBJ2-7
V: TRBV7-9
CDR3: CASSLGPTDEQYF

J: TRBJ1-6
V: TRBV12-5
CDR3: CASGLATGFSPLHF

J: TRBJ1-1
V: TRBV6-5
CDR3: CASSYSRSKGGEAFF

J: TRBJ2-5
V: TRBV5-1
CDR3: CASSLDGRGLAETQYF

J: TRBJ2-2
V: TRBV7-2
CDR3: CASSFSRLAGVNTGELFF

J: TRBJ2-7
V: TRBV7-6
CDR3: CASSLVSGGGGEQYF

J: TRBJ2-5
V: TRBV11-3
CDR3: CASSLEEGQTQYF

J: TRBJ1-5
V: TRBV7-2
CDR3: CASSLGTALGNQPQHF

J: TRBJ2-6
V: TRBV19
CDR3: CASSGKVGANVLTF

J: TRBJ2-1
V: TRBV4-1
CDR3: CASSQGDSHNEQFF

J: TRBJ2-2
V: TRBV6-1
CDR3: CASSIRRGSGELFF

J: TRBJ1-1
V: TRBV2
CDR3: CASSVREKTEAFF

J: TRBJ1-5
V: TRBV19
CDR3: CASSPQDRGRLGGPQHF

J: TRBJ1-1
V: TRBV7-2
CDR3: CASTPLGRTEAFF

J: TRBJ1-1
V: TRBV19
CDR3: CASSPTWTEAFF

J: TRBJ2-7
V: TRBV11-2
CDR3: CASSLGADLPYEQYF

J: TRBJ2-1
V: TRBV29-1
CDR3: CSAPKWGGIYNEQFF

J: TRBJ1-2
V: TRBV18
CDR3: CASSPVANPNYGYTF

J: TRBJ2-2
V: TRBV21-1
CDR3: CASSKVWDRENTGELFF

J: TRBJ2-2
V: TRBV10-2
CDR3: CASSTTGQATGELFF

J: TRBJ1-2
V: TRBV14
CDR3: CASSQDTAVGYGYTF

J: TRBJ2-1
V: TRBV14
CDR3: CASSLAGEVSNEQFF

J: TRBJ1-6
V: TRBV5-6
CDR3: CASSLQGSSPLHF

J: TRBJ2-5
V: TRBV7-9
CDR3: CASSLNEGGRRETQYF

J: TRBJ1-6
V: TRBV9
CDR3: CASTPGTRKKPLHF

J: TRBJ1-2
V: TRBV15
CDR3: CATSRDPPGGVGYTF

J: TRBJ2-1
V: TRBV28
CDR3: CASSSSSGEQFF

J: TRBJ1-2
V: TRBV30
CDR3: CAWSPGQGALYGYTF

J: TRBJ2-3
V: TRBV18
CDR3: CASSRGTDTQYF

J: TRBJ1-1
V: TRBV4-1
CDR3: CASSQTVSANTEAFF

J: TRBJ2-7
V: TRBV29-1
CDR3: CSVSWGAYEQYF

J: TRBJ1-1
V: TRBV19
CDR3: CASTLTDMNTEAFF

J: TRBJ2-2
V: TRBV7-2
CDR3: CASSPRRRAGELFF

J: TRBJ1-6
V: TRBV7-9
CDR3: CASSFPLQGVGSPLHF